The rows below give T cell receptor beta chains drawn from one sample of a study of cytomegalovirus exposure and HLA in healthy donors. Clones were read by immunoSEQ multiplex PCR, and TCRdb kept only the in-frame ones, dropping some. The sample table sets out 65,000 to 85,000 clones. The sequenced sample was PBMCs. Receptors originate from a woman in her 30s in good health and CMV-seronegative. The CDR3 runs from the conserved cysteine through the conserved F or W. Each record gives: V gene, clone size, J gene, CDR3 protein. Expanded clones are given a class, and other clones once, few, many or no size at all.

TRBV6-5	-	TRBJ1-6	CASSSFGQGGNSPLHF
TRBV7-9	-	TRBJ2-7	CASSTSILYEQYF
TRBV11-3	-	TRBJ1-1	CASSPGTGDTEAFF
TRBV13	-	TRBJ1-1	CASSWRGPRNTEAFF
TRBV6-1	-	TRBJ2-7	CASSEGFIGTRLEQYF
TRBV6-4	medium-sized	TRBJ2-1	CASRLGGEQFF
TRBV18	-	TRBJ2-7	CASSPTGWVEQYF
TRBV7-2	-	TRBJ1-2	CASSAGQGAVSYGYTF
TRBV15	-	TRBJ2-7	CATSRAPQSRSYEQYF
TRBV4-3	-	TRBJ1-5	CASSPGTGDNQPQHF
TRBV5-6	-	TRBJ1-1	CASSMQQVAVNTEAFF
TRBV6-1	-	TRBJ2-7	CASRGGGWYEQYF
TRBV19	-	TRBJ2-5	CASSSSAGYQETQYF
TRBV7-8	-	TRBJ2-5	CASSSRGKETQYF
TRBV6-5	-	TRBJ1-2	CAAGEGFHGYTF
TRBV5-6	-	TRBJ1-4	CASSHPRGLDEKLFF
TRBV5-4	-	TRBJ1-1	CASSSRRAQGNTEAFF
TRBV2	-	TRBJ2-1	CASSRGGFEQFF
TRBV7-2	-	TRBJ1-6	CASSSEGTGSSPLHF
TRBV5-1	-	TRBJ2-3	CASSPQGALGTDTQYF
TRBV9	-	TRBJ1-2	CASSVGTEINYGYTF
TRBV6-1	-	TRBJ1-4	CASSEGGYTTNEKLFF
TRBV18	-	TRBJ1-5	CASSPRSGQPQHF
TRBV5-5	-	TRBJ1-5	CASSLGVEAQPQHF
TRBV30	-	TRBJ1-5	CAWSVGRGRQPQHF
TRBV4-2	-	TRBJ2-2	CASSQLAETNTGELFF
TRBV9	-	TRBJ1-2	CASRVDGANYGYTF
TRBV19	-	TRBJ1-1	CASSPFGTVNTEAFF
TRBV20-1	-	TRBJ2-5	CSASNQETQYF